Below are 26 T cell receptor beta chains sequenced from a single sample in a study of response to subunit inactivated influenza vaccine. TCRdb independently ran MiXCR on the RT-PCR reads; one entry per CDR3 protein. Of 450,000 to 500,000 distinct CDR3 sequences listed, 9.5% to 13% were seen once; the top ten hold about 12%. Sequenced material: PBMCs from blood, taken 35 to 45 days after vaccination. The source of these receptors is a man between 50 and 59 years old who received an inactivated influenza vaccine.

This clonotype appeared many times. CDR3 residues: CASSQVGQSLTGELFF. CDR3 sequence (DNA): TGCGCCAGCAGCCAAGTCGGGCAGAGTTTGACCGGGGAGCTGTTTTTT. The chain uses TRBV4-3 and TRBJ2-2; D is uncertain. This CDR3 is 16 amino acids long. Germline-derived CDR1 and CDR2 are LGHNA and YSLEER. V lost 1 base and J lost 5, with 14 bases in between.

The chain joins TRBV12-3 or TRBV12-4 to TRBJ2-4; the D gene is possibly TRBD1 (5 bases). The CDR3 totals 15 residues. V lost 0 bases, J lost 6 bases, and 12 bases lay in between. The CDR3 here is CASSLAGGQGNIQYF. CDR3 DNA: TGTGCCAGCAGTTTAGCGGGTGGGCAGGGAAACATTCAGTACTTC.

In its sample, this clonotype was seen a few times. The rearrangement links TRBV29-1 to TRBJ2-1; a possible D gene is TRBD2 (5 bases). There are 12 residues in the CDR3. V lost 7 bases and J lost 5, with 12 bases in between. The germline V gene encodes CDR1 SQVTM and CDR2 ANQGSEA. This CDR3 is CSGMSSHNEQFF. CDR3 DNA: TGCAGCGGGATGTCTAGCCACAATGAGCAGTTCTTC.

This clonotype was found many times. The genes are TRBV29-1 and TRBJ2-3; D unclear. Germline V CDR1 and CDR2: SQVTM, ANQGSEA. The CDR3 extends over 15 amino acids. V lost 6 bases to trimming and J lost 2 bases, with 18 bases between them. CDR3 sequence (DNA): TGCAGCGTGATCTGGAGACGACGTTCCACAGATACGCAGTATTTT. It encodes CSVIWRRRSTDTQYF.

The V and J genes are TRBV7-3 and TRBJ2-1; 12 nucleotides line up with TRBD2. With V trimmed by 4 bases and J by 6 bases, 16 bases remained unmatched. The CDR3 extends over 19 amino acids. CDR1 and CDR2 from the germline V gene are SGHTA and FQGTGA. CDR3 sequence: CASSSAPTSGSLSRNEQFF. The CDR3 DNA sequence: TGTGCCAGCAGCTCGGCTCCGACTAGCGGGAGTTTATCCCGCAATGAGCAGTTCTTC.

This clonotype was observed a handful of times. The rearrangement uses TRBV11-2 and TRBJ2-5; D perhaps matches TRBD2 (7 bases). There are 15 residues in the CDR3. The germline gives CDR1 SGHAT, CDR2 FQNNGV. With 5 bases removed from V and 7 bases from J, the gap between germline ends came to 20 bases. In DNA form, the CDR3 reads TGTGCCAGCAGCACAGCCGGGACAACGGGGGGGACCCAGTACTTC. It specifies CASSTAGTTGGTQYF.

A few counts support this clonotype. The chain carries TRBV9 and TRBJ2-7; either TRBD1 or TRBD2 may fit D (5 bases each). Trimming shortened V by 3 bases and J by 5 bases, and 15 bases separated the two germline ends. This CDR3 region has 14 residues. Per germline, CDR1 SGDLS and CDR2 YYNGEE. The DNA of the CDR3 is TGTGCCAGCAGCGCCGGGACCCTGGCCCACGAGCAGTACTTC. Its protein is CASSAGTLAHEQYF.

J is TRBJ2-7 and V is TRBV9, with 9 bases aligning to TRBD2. Trimming removed 3 bases from V and 4 bases from J; junction bases left unmatched: 8. The V gene's germline CDR1 is SGDLS and CDR2 YYNGEE. This CDR3 is built from 15 residues. The DNA for the CDR3 is TGTGCCAGCAGCGACCCGACTAGCGGAGCTTACGAGCAGTACTTC. This gives the protein CASSDPTSGAYEQYF.

Only a few counts were recorded for this clonotype. The J gene is TRBJ2-5, the V gene TRBV7-9; D possibly uses TRBD1 or TRBD2 (5 bases each). The CDR3 is made up of 14 amino acids. Germline CDR1 SEHNR, CDR2 FQNEAQ (reference sequence). Trimming shortened V by 5 bases and J by 5 bases, and 15 bases separated the two germline ends. The CDR3 reads CASSPSPGRETQYF. The CDR3 DNA reads TGTGCCAGCAGCCCAAGCCCGGGACGGGAGACCCAGTACTTC. Variable domain in full (rest from reference TRBV7-9 and TRBJ2-5): DTGVSQNPRHKITKRGQNVTFRCDPISEHNRLYWYRQTLGQGPEFLTYFQNEAQLEKSRLLSDRFSAERPKGSFSTLEIQRTEQGDSAMYLCASSPSPGRETQYFGPGTRLLVL.

A few counts support this clonotype. This chain connects TRBV5-5 to TRBJ2-7; weak D call: TRBD2 (5 bases). This CDR3 region has 14 residues. CDR1 is SGHKS, CDR2 YYEKEE, per germline (reference sequence). V was cut by 4 bases and J by 2 bases, with 13 bases left in between. CDR3 in DNA: TGTGCCAGCAGCCCTTCGGGAATTCCCTACGAGCAGTACTTC. This encodes CASSPSGIPYEQYF.

The V and J genes are TRBV6-2 or TRBV6-3 and TRBJ2-3; weak D call: TRBD2 (5 bases). This CDR3 contains 13 residues. V was shortened by 8 bases and J by 2 bases, with 11 bases between the two germline ends. Germline lookup yields CDR1 MNHEY and CDR2 SVGEGT. The CDR3 region is CASVRGFTDTQYF. CDR3 DNA sequence: TGTGCCAGCGTTCGGGGATTCACAGATACGCAGTATTTT.

Concerning this clonotype: Since a much larger clone is just one base distant, this may be a read error. This chain links TRBV20-1 with TRBJ2-1; 11 nucleotides match TRBD2. CDR3 length: 15 amino acids. Germline CDR1 is DFQATT and CDR2 is SNEGSKA (reference sequence). The CDR3 sequence is CSARGGGTSGNEHFF. CDR3 in DNA: TGCAGTGCTAGAGGCGGAGGGACTAGCGGCAATGAGCACTTCTTC.

Only a few counts were recorded for this clonotype. The chain uses TRBV20-1 and TRBJ2-3; no clear D. Deletions cut 5 bases from V and 0 bases from J, with 9 bases between. Looked up from germline, CDR1 is DFQATT and CDR2 is SNEGSKA (reference sequence). CDR3 length: 13 amino acids. The CDR3 bases are TGCAGTGCTTCAAGGGATAGCACAGATACGCAGTATTTT. This translates into CSASRDSTDTQYF.

The gene calls are TRBV7-9 and TRBJ2-7, with TRBD1 as a possible D gene (5 bases). Germline CDR1 and CDR2: SEHNR and FQNEAQ (reference sequence). The CDR3 totals 14 residues. Trimming shortened V by 6 bases and J by 0 bases, and 12 bases separated the two germline ends. CDR3 DNA sequence: TGTGCCAGCAGACGAGACAGTAGCTCCTACGAGCAGTACTTC. Translated, it gives CASRRDSSSYEQYF.

This clonotype was detected a few times. V gene TRBV15 combines with J gene TRBJ2-7; 11 nucleotides align to TRBD2. Losses at the gene ends were 0 bases for V and 1 base for J; bases not matched to a gene: 2. Germline CDR1 LNHNV, CDR2 YYDKDF (reference sequence). The CDR3 length is 16 residues. The DNA of the CDR3 is TGTGCCACCAGCAGAGATTTAGCGGGAGGGTCCTACGAGCAGTACTTC. It specifies CATSRDLAGGSYEQYF.

The V and J genes are TRBV2 and TRBJ1-2; the D is unclear. V lost 5 bases and J lost 8, with 12 bases in between. Germline CDR1 reads SNHLY; CDR2 reads FYNNEI. The CDR3 is 12 residues long. The CDR3 nucleotides read TGTGCCAGCAGTCGGGCCCCGGGAGGCTACACCTTC. Protein sequence: CASSRAPGGYTF. Based on the CDR3 plus reference TRBV2 and TRBJ1-2, the full variable domain is EPEVTQTPSHQVTQMGQEVILRCVPISNHLYFYWYRQILGQKVEFLVSFYNNEISEKSEIFDDQFSVERPDGSNFTLKIRSTKLEDSAMYFCASSRAPGGYTFGSGTRLTVV.

This clonotype has just a few counts. The chain carries TRBV30 and TRBJ1-1; D is unclear. V was cut by 3 bases and J by 5 bases, with 10 bases left in between. Germline lookup yields CDR1 GTSNPN and CDR2 SVGIG (reference sequence). The CDR3 is 12 residues long. The chain's CDR3 is CAWSPVGTEAFF. CDR3 bases: TGTGCCTGGAGCCCCGTTGGGACTGAAGCTTTCTTT.

The chain joins TRBV8-2 to TRBJ2-3; the table's D call TRBD1 went unverified against the DNA. TRBV8-2 is flagged as a pseudogene. CDR3 length: 13 amino acids. DNA of the CDR3: TGTGCCAGCAGCCCTGGGCTTCTTTGCTCGCAGTATTTT. This encodes CASSPGLLCSQYF.

The chain is built from TRBV5-1 and TRBJ2-1, with D uncertain. V was pared by 4 bases and J by 6 bases, with 8 bases between. Germline V lookup: CDR1 SGHRS, CDR2 YFSETQ. The CDR3 contains 12 residues. CDR3: CASSISGNEQFF. The CDR3 nucleotides read TGCGCCAGCAGCATCTCGGGCAATGAGCAGTTCTTC.

Here the CDR3 reads CASSLLTGGYGYTF. In DNA, the CDR3 is TGCGCCAGCAGCTTGCTAACAGGGGGATATGGCTACACCTTC. The chain recombines TRBV5-1 with TRBJ1-2, with TRBD1 matching 8 bases. The length of the CDR3 is 14 residues. CDR1 and CDR2 (germline): SGHRS, YFSETQ. The ends lost 1 base at V and 5 bases at J; junction bases unmatched: 4. The full variable domain, with the rest looked up from reference TRBV5-1 and TRBJ1-2, is KAGVTQTPRYLIKTRGQQVTLSCSPISGHRSVSWYQQTPGQGLQFLFEYFSETQRNKGNFPGRFSGRQFSNSRSEMNVSTLELGDSALYLCASSLLTGGYGYTFGSGTRLTVV.

This clonotype was observed a few times. J is TRBJ2-2 and V is TRBV12-3 or TRBV12-4; TRBD1 or TRBD2 may be the D gene (5 bases each). Trimming shortened V by 6 bases and J by 3 bases, and 14 bases separated the two germline ends. The CDR3 contains 15 residues. DNA for the CDR3: TGTGCCAGCAGGCCCGGGACCGACTACACCGGGGAGCTGTTTTTT. Its protein is CASRPGTDYTGELFF.

This clonotype has ten or more counts. The chain carries TRBV5-6 and TRBJ2-3, with TRBD2 as a possible D gene (5 bases). The CDR3 sequence is 13 residues long. The ends were cut back, 3 bases at V and 0 bases at J, with 5 bases in the middle. The V gene's germline CDR1 is SGHDT and CDR2 YYEEEE. CDR3 in amino acids: CASSWTSTDTQYF. The CDR3 DNA reads as TGTGCCAGCAGCTGGACTAGCACAGATACGCAGTATTTT.

The genes are TRBV7-2 and TRBJ1-1; the D is unclear. Trimming removed 5 bases at V and 7 bases at J, with 14 bases between. Germline V gives CDR1 SGHTA, CDR2 FQGNSA. The CDR3 consists of 13 residues. The CDR3, as DNA: TGTGCCAGCAGCCCGGACGGGCTCGGTGAAGCTTTCTTT. Translation: CASSPDGLGEAFF.

The table lists this clonotype with many counts. The CDR3 here is CASSQVGILDRSSYEQYF. In nucleotides, the CDR3 is TGTGCCAGCAGCCAAGTTGGGATTTTGGATAGAAGCTCCTACGAGCAGTACTTC. This chain connects TRBV4-2 to TRBJ2-7, with D unclear. V lost 1 base and J lost 0, with 19 bases in between. The CDR3 is made up of 18 amino acids. Germline CDR1 LGHNA, CDR2 YNFKEQ.

This clonotype was counted between two and nine times. CDR3 DNA: TGTGCCAGCAGCCCCCCCCTGGATACCCAGTACTTC. This gives the protein CASSPPLDTQYF. The chain joins TRBV7-2 to TRBJ2-5, with D unclear. Germline CDR1 is SGHTA and CDR2 is FQGNSA. V shed 5 bases and J shed 8 bases, with 12 bases lying between them. CDR3 length equals 12 residues.

V usage is TRBV5-1 and J usage is TRBJ1-1, with TRBD1 matching over 8 bases. CDR1 and CDR2 (germline): SGHRS, YFSETQ. J gave up 6 bases and V 1 base, and 2 bases lay outside the gene matches. The CDR3 has 13 amino acids. The DNA for the CDR3 is TGCGCCAGCAGCTTGACAGGGGGATCTGAAGCTTTCTTT. Translating it yields CASSLTGGSEAFF.